Each of the 18 T cell receptor beta chains below was sequenced from the same sample in a study of blood T cell repertoires in COVID-19 (dated by TCRdb to 2018 to 2021). Libraries were made using the immunoSEQ multiplex PCR assay. The table was pulled from immuneACCESS by TCRdb, which kept in-frame rearrangements only. Such tables lose some clones; where checked, under half of the loss comes from unresolved V genes, and the rest has no known cause. The sample table holds 300,000 to 350,000 clones, of which approximately 83% were seen once. The ten top clones hold about 2% of the sample. Sequencing input: PBMCs or T cells enriched from blood (not recorded which). The receptor set was obtained from a man between 25 and 39 years old who had recovered from COVID-19.

This chain links TRBV11-2 with TRBJ2-6, with 10 bases lining up with TRBD1. The CDR3 has 18 residues. J lost 3 bases, V lost 6 bases, and 11 bases had no gene match. Germline loops: CDR1 SGHAT, CDR2 FQNNGV. The CDR3 loop reads CASRLTGQGSFGANVLTF. The CDR3 bases are TGTGCCAGCAGATTAACGGGACAGGGGTCTTTTGGGGCCAACGTCCTGACTTTC.

Notes on this clone: One end of the junction is discordant with germline, which a read error may explain. The gene calls are TRBV4-3 and TRBJ2-7; no firm D call. The CDR3 loop spans 13 amino acids. Germline V gene lookup returns CDR1 LGHNA and CDR2 YSLEER. CDR3 coding DNA: TGCGCCAGCAGCCAAGCAGACTCCTACAAGCAGTACTTC. This encodes CASSQADSYKQYF.

The V and J genes are TRBV11-2 and TRBJ2-1, with TRBD1 matching over 7 bases. There are 14 residues in the CDR3. With V trimmed by 3 bases and J by 5 bases, 4 bases remained unmatched. CDR1 and CDR2 (germline): SGHAT, FQNNGV. CDR3 DNA: TGTGCCAGCAGCTTTATGGGACAGAACAATGAGCAGTTCTTC. Residues: CASSFMGQNNEQFF.

The rearrangement links TRBV7-2 to TRBJ1-1; perhaps TRBD1 as D (5 bases). CDR1 and CDR2 from the germline V gene are SGHTA and FQGNSA. V lost 2 bases to trimming and J lost 1 base, with 8 bases between them. There are 14 residues in the CDR3. CDR3 nucleotides: TGTGCCAGCAGCTTATGGGGGGGGAACACTGAAGCTTTCTTT. Amino acid sequence: CASSLWGGNTEAFF.

This sequence joins TRBV25-1 and TRBJ1-6; tentative D call: TRBD1 (6 bases). CDR1 is MGHDK and CDR2 is SYGVNS in the germline V gene. V lost 5 bases, J lost 7 bases, and 12 bases lay in between. The CDR3 loop spans 14 amino acids. In nucleotides, the CDR3 is TGTGCCAGCAGTCGGACAGATAGAAATTCACCCCTCCACTTT. Its translation is CASSRTDRNSPLHF.

The chain employs TRBV20-1 and TRBJ1-2; no reliable D call. With 3 bases removed from V and 4 bases from J, the gap between germline ends came to 3 bases. The CDR3 runs to 10 residues. Germline V gene sequence: CDR1 DFQATT, CDR2 SNEGSKA (reference sequence). The CDR3 DNA follows: TGCAGTGCTAGGGCCTATGGCTACACCTTC. It translates to CSARAYGYTF.

The chain has TRBV5-1 and TRBJ2-1; TRBD1 is a possible D gene (5 bases). Per the germline V gene, CDR1 is SGHRS and CDR2 is YFSETQ. This CDR3 has 12 amino acids. V gave up 5 bases and J gave up 9 bases, with 12 bases separating them. The DNA of the CDR3 is TGCGCCAGCAGTGTGCAGGGCACTGAGCAGTTCTTC. Residues: CASSVQGTEQFF.

This clone came up once. The chain links TRBV19 to TRBJ2-5; TRBD2 is a possible D gene (7 bases). The ends were cut back, 1 base at V and 5 bases at J, with 14 bases in the middle. Germline CDR1 is LNHDA and CDR2 is SQIVND (reference sequence). The CDR3 has 15 residues. CDR3 DNA sequence: TGTGCCAGTAGTATAGTCCGGGGGGCCTGGGAGACCCAGTACTTC. Translation gives CASSIVRGAWETQYF.

The chain couples TRBV7-3 to TRBJ2-2, with D perhaps matching TRBD2 (5 bases). V was clipped by 5 bases and J by 3 bases, with 10 bases between them. The CDR3 contains 14 residues. CDR1 is SGHTA and CDR2 is FQGTGA in the germline V gene. The CDR3 DNA reads TGTGCCAGCAGCCCCGGGGAGTACACCGGGGAGCTGTTTTTT. Encoded protein: CASSPGEYTGELFF.

The V call is TRBV11-2, the J call TRBJ1-4; D call uncertain. The CDR3 runs 15 residues. Trimming took 4 bases from V and 14 from J, leaving 23 bases between them. Germline-derived CDR1 and CDR2 are SGHAT and FQNNGV. The CDR3 nucleotides read TGTGCCAGCAGCTACCACCAACAGTCAGGCGGAGGGCTGTTTTTT. Protein product: CASSYHQQSGGGLFF.

Written as DNA, the CDR3 is TGTGCCAGCAGTTTATCCCGGGATTTGGGTTCACCCCTCCACTTT. Translating it yields CASSLSRDLGSPLHF. The rearrangement joins TRBV27 to TRBJ1-6; unclear D gene. The CDR3 spans 15 residues. The germline V gene encodes CDR1 MNHEY and CDR2 SMNVEV (reference sequence). V was clipped by 0 bases and J by 9 bases, with 12 bases between them.

J is TRBJ2-1 and V is TRBV5-1, with unresolved D. Between the trimmed V and J ends, which lost 0 bases and 10 bases, there was a span of 8 bases. This CDR3 contains 12 residues. Looked up from germline, CDR1 is SGHRS and CDR2 is YFSETQ. The CDR3 loop is CASSLGLSEQFF. The CDR3 DNA follows: TGCGCCAGCAGCTTGGGACTTTCGGAGCAGTTCTTC.

The V call is TRBV3-1 (or the pseudogene TRBV3-2), the J call TRBJ2-7, with TRBD2 as a possible D gene (5 bases). V was cut by 4 bases and J by 9 bases, with 19 bases left in between. CDR1 and CDR2 from the germline V gene are LGHDT and YNNKEL (reference sequence). The CDR3 consists of 14 residues. This chain's CDR3 is CASSPTWGESRQYF. In DNA, the CDR3 is TGTGCCAGCAGCCCCACGTGGGGAGAATCTCGGCAGTACTTC.

The V and J genes are TRBV10-3 and TRBJ1-5, with 10 bases matching TRBD1. Germline V lookup: CDR1 ENHRY, CDR2 SYGVKD. The V gene end was trimmed by 11 bases and the J gene end by 1 base; junction bases not matched to a gene: 8. There are 15 residues in the CDR3. The CDR3 loop is CASRRGQGSNQPQHF. In DNA, the CDR3 is TGTGCCTCCCGTAGGGGACAGGGGAGCAATCAGCCCCAGCATTTT.

The chain uses TRBV19 and TRBJ2-7; 7 bases map to TRBD2. Unmatched junction bases numbered 8, after V lost 6 bases and J lost 3 bases. This CDR3 has 14 residues. From germline, CDR1 is LNHDA and CDR2 SQIVND (reference sequence). CDR3 in amino acids: CASSRASGDYEQYF. CDR3 DNA: TGTGCCAGTAGCAGGGCTAGCGGCGACTACGAGCAGTACTTC.

This clone occurred a few times. This rearrangement joins TRBV5-3 to TRBJ2-1; 10 bases fit TRBD2. TRBV5-3 qualifies as an ORF whose function is uncertain. CDR3 length: 16 amino acids. V was pared by 0 bases and J by 8 bases, with 8 bases of the junction left unmatched. CDR3 nucleotides: TGTGCCAGAAGCTTGGTACTAGCGGGGCGACAGGATGAGCAGTTCTTC. The encoded protein is CARSLVLAGRQDEQFF.

The chain couples TRBV9 to TRBJ1-6; the match to TRBD1 covers 8 bases. In germline, CDR1 is SGDLS, CDR2 YYNGEE. The trim removed 2 bases at V and 7 bases at J, leaving 5 bases unmatched. CDR3 size: 15 residues. CDR3 nucleotides: TGTGCCAGCAGCGTTAGGGGACAGGACAATTCACCCCTCCACTTT. Translated, it gives CASSVRGQDNSPLHF.

This chain links TRBV6-5 with TRBJ2-7; 9 positions match TRBD2. Trimming cost V 5 bases and J 4 bases; bases outside gene matches: 9. The CDR3 has 15 residues. Germline-derived CDR1 and CDR2 are MNHEY and SVGAGI. The CDR3 loop is CASSPTGLAVYEQYF. In DNA form, the CDR3 reads TGTGCCAGCAGTCCCACGGGACTAGCCGTTTACGAGCAGTACTTC.